The sequence of this TCR beta chain was determined in a study of T cell clonotyping in hematopoietic cell transplantation. The germline V gene has CDR1 SQVTM and CDR2 ANQGSEA. The CDR3 covers 13 residues. V was pared by 6 bases and J by 4 bases, with 6 bases of the junction left unmatched. Using immunoSEQ multiplex PCR, the repertoire was profiled, and TCRdb retains in-frame clones only, with some absent. Of tens of thousands of clones listed, nearly 97% were seen once; the top ten hold 0.95%. Findings of the study overall: CD4 and CD8 repertoire contributions could not be separated without sorting. Few recipient clonotypes overlapped donors; over 95% were de novo at given depth. Higher Inverse Simpson Index values in graft donor and pretransplant recipient predicted broader posttransplant TCR diversity. After transplant, recipient diversity fell while pathologically expanded clonotypes grew through day 180.

Turning to this clone: Antigen unknown.

J is TRBJ1-1 and V is TRBV29-1, with 9 bases aligning to TRBD1. What was sequenced was peripheral blood mononuclear cells. The clonotype was recovered from a young man in good health. Some clones in this sample may be carry-over from other donors' samples. In DNA, the CDR3 is TGCAGCGTCCCGCCACAGGGGGCCACTGAAGCTTTCTTT. This encodes CSVPPQGATEAFF.